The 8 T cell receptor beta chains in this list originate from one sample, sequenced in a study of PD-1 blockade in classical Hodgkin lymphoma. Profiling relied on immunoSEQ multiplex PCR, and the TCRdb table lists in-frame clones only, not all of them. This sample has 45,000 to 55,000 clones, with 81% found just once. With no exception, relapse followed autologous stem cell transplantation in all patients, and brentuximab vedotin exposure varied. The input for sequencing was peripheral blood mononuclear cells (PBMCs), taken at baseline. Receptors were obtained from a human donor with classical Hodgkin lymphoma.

CDR3 bases: TGTGCCAGCAGTGAATGGGAGGGATTTAATCAGCCCCAGCATTTT. Its protein product is CASSEWEGFNQPQHF. The chain uses TRBV2 and TRBJ1-5, with D unclear. Trimming shortened V by 2 bases and J by 4 bases, and 12 bases separated the two germline ends. Germline-derived CDR1 and CDR2 are SNHLY and FYNNEI. CDR3 length: 15 amino acids.

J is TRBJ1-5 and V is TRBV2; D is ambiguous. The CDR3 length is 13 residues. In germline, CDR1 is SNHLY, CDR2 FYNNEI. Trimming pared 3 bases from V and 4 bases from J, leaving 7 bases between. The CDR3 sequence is CASSELENQPQHF. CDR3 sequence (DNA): TGTGCCAGCAGTGAGCTCGAGAATCAGCCCCAGCATTTT.

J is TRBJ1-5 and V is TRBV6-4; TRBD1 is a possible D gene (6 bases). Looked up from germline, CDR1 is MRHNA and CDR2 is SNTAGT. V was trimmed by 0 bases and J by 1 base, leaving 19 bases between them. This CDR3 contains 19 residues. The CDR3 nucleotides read TGTGCCAGCAGTGACTCGTGGGGCAGTACAGGGCAAAGCAATCAGCCCCAGCATTTT. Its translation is CASSDSWGSTGQSNQPQHF.

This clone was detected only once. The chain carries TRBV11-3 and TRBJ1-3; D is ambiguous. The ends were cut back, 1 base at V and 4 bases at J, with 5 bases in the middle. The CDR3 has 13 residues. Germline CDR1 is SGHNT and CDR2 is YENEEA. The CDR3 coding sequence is TGTGCCAGCAGCTTAGCCTGGGGAAACACCATATATTTT. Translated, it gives CASSLAWGNTIYF.

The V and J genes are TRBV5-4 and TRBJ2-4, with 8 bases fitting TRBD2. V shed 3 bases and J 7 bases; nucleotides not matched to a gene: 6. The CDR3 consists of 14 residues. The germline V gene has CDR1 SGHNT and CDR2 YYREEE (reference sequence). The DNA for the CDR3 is TGTGCCAGCAGCTCGAGCGGGAGTATTAACATTCAGTACTTC. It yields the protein CASSSSGSINIQYF.

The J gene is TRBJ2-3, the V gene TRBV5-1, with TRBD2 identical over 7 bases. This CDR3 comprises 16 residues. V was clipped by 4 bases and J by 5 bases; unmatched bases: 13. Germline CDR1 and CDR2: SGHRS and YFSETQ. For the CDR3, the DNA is TGCGCCAGCAGCCCCGGCACGGCGGGAGACGTAGATACGCAGTATTTT. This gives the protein CASSPGTAGDVDTQYF.

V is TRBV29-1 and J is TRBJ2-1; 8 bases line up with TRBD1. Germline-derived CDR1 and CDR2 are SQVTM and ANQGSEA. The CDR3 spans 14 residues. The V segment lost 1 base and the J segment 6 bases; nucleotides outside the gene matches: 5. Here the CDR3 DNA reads TGCAGCGTTGAAGGGGGACAGGAGTTCAATGAGCAGTTCTTC. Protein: CSVEGGQEFNEQFF.

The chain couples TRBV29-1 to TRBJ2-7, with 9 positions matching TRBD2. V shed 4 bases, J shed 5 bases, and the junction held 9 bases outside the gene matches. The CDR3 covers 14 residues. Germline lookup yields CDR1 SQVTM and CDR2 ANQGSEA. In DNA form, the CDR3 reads TGCAGCGTTGTTTCCCTAGCGGGAAACCACGAGCAGTACTTC. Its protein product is CSVVSLAGNHEQYF.